This is a list of T cell receptor beta chains from one sample in a study of CD8 T cells in Susac syndrome. A single record per CDR3 protein comes from TCRdb applying MiXCR to the immunoSEQ multiplex PCR reads. The sample includes tens of thousands of distinct CDR3 sequences, about 95% seen only once; the top ten take 0.3% to 0.4%. Sequenced material: CD8+ T cells from PBMCs. Receptors were obtained from a human donor with multiple sclerosis. The CDR3 runs from the conserved cysteine through the conserved F or W. The D gene is left open where the match is weak. Rows may omit the clone size; those that give it use once, few, many or a size class.

cdr3_aa cdr3_nt clone_size v_call d_call j_call
CASSQGRDRGTGELFF TGCGCCAGCAGCCAAGGCCGGGACAGGGGAACCGGGGAGCTGTTTTTT - TRBV5-1 TRBD1 TRBJ2-2
CASSPRRQTPYTQYF TGTGCCAGCAGCCCCCGGAGACAGACGCCCTATACGCAGTATTTT - TRBV7-9 - TRBJ2-3
CASRGGVRETQYF TGTGCCAGCAGGGGAGGGGTGAGAGAGACCCAGTACTTC few TRBV6-1 TRBD2 TRBJ2-5
CASSSGTGFTKQYF TGTGCCAGCAGCTCCGGGACAGGATTTACGAAGCAGTACTTC - TRBV7-9 TRBD1 TRBJ2-7
CASSDRQSLYNEQFF TGTGCCAGCAGCGACAGACAGAGCCTATACAATGAGCAGTTCTTC - TRBV9 - TRBJ2-1
CASSQVEAGMNTEAFF TGCGCCAGCAGCCAAGTTGAAGCAGGGATGAACACTGAAGCTTTCTTT - TRBV4-1 - TRBJ1-1
CASSQDARGAHGYTF TGTGCCAGCAGCCAAGATGCGAGGGGGGCCCATGGCTACACCTTC - TRBV3-1 - TRBJ1-2
CSAREVGGYTF TGCAGCGCGAGGGAAGTTGGAGGCTACACCTTC - TRBV29-1 - TRBJ1-2
CASSQAKGARTQYF TGTGCCAGCAGCCAGGCCAAGGGGGCGAGGACCCAGTACTTC - TRBV4-2 TRBD1 TRBJ2-5
CASSLGSWGYTF TGTGCCAGCTCCCTTGGGAGTTGGGGCTACACCTTC once TRBV6-5 - TRBJ1-2
CASSRAGVRSTEAFF TGCGCCAGCAGCCGGGCAGGGGTTAGGAGCACTGAAGCTTTCTTT few TRBV4-1 - TRBJ1-1
CAPTGQGGTEAFF TGTGCCCCCACGGGACAGGGAGGCACTGAAGCTTTCTTT once TRBV2 TRBD1 TRBJ1-1